This record covers a single TCR beta chain. This sample was included in a study of blood T cell repertoires in COVID-19. Clones were sequenced by immunoSEQ multiplex PCR, and TCRdb holds only the in-frame ones, with some missing. The table shows around 270,000 clones, with over 75% occurring only once. Sequenced sample: PBMCs or T cells enriched from blood (not recorded which). The source is a woman aged 35 to 49 who had been exposed to COVID-19.

In DNA form, the CDR3 reads TGTGCCAGCAGCTTAGGCAGGGGGCGCGGCCTCACCTTC. It yields the protein CASSLGRGRGLTF. This sequence joins TRBV7-3 and TRBJ1-2; 8 bases are shared with TRBD1. CDR1 and CDR2 from the germline V gene are SGHTA and FQGTGA. V shed 2 bases, J shed 13 bases, and the junction held 9 bases outside the gene matches. This CDR3 spans 13 amino acids.